Detailed here is one T cell receptor (beta chain). Its antigen is not identified. This CDR3 is 13 amino acids long. J lost 5 bases, V lost 5 bases, and 5 bases had no gene match. CDR1 is LNHDA, CDR2 SQIVND, per germline (reference sequence). This specimen comes from a study of OX40 agonist ivuxolimab in advanced cancers. In the study overall: The study enrolled dose-escalation patients with hepatocellular carcinoma, melanoma, renal cell or head and neck cancer.

Produced via immunoSEQ multiplex PCR; TCRdb's table is partial and in-frame only. The repertoire holds under 80,000 clones, with around 90% as singletons. Study-wide points: Expansion of clones was among the lowest in partial responders at 0.1-3.0 mg/kg.

The receptor was derived from an adult with an advanced solid tumor such as melanoma, head and neck, liver or kidney cancer. This chain joins TRBV19 and TRBJ1-1, with 7 bases lining up with TRBD1. Sequencing was performed on CD4+ or CD8+ T cells sorted from blood, taken in a trial of the OX40 agonist ivuxolimab. The CDR3 sequence is CASSDRVLTEAFF. Here the CDR3 DNA reads TGTGCCAGTAGTGACAGGGTTCTAACTGAAGCTTTCTTT.